Each of the 28 T cell receptor beta chains below was sequenced from the same sample in a study of tumor-infiltrating lymphocytes in localized non-small cell lung cancer. The assay was immunoSEQ multiplex PCR, and TCRdb's table has in-frame clones only and misses some. The sample consists of under 15,000 clones, 75% to 90% of them appearing once. Sequences were obtained from uninvolved lung tissue not adjacent to the tumor. The receptors stem from a human donor with non-small cell lung cancer.

This clone is a singleton in its sample. This chain links TRBV10-2 with TRBJ1-1; D is undetermined. This CDR3 is built from 12 residues. Trimming took 8 bases from V and 6 from J, leaving 13 bases between them. The germline gives CDR1 WSHSY, CDR2 SAAADI. The CDR3 region has the DNA TGCGCCAGCGGGGTCGGGAGGGCTGAAGCTTTCTTT. Protein: CASGVGRAEAFF.

This chain joins TRBV11-2 and TRBJ1-3; D is possibly TRBD1 (5 bases). This CDR3 is 16 amino acids long. Trimming stripped 5 bases from V and 6 bases from J, with 20 bases between. Germline CDR1 reads SGHAT; CDR2 reads FQNNGV. The CDR3 DNA reads as TGTGCCAGCAGCAGTGGGCGGGGCAGGAGGGAAAACACCATATATTTT. Protein sequence: CASSSGRGRRENTIYF.

The chain has TRBV19 and TRBJ2-5; possibly TRBD1 for D (5 bases). The CDR3 has 14 residues. Trimming took off 5 bases at V and 5 bases at J, with 15 bases between the two ends. The germline CDR1 and CDR2 sequences are LNHDA and SQIVND (reference sequence). This CDR3 is CASSSAKGVETQYF. The CDR3 DNA is TGTGCCAGTAGTTCGGCGAAAGGGGTGGAGACCCAGTACTTC.

This clone was picked up one time. This chain connects TRBV7-9 to TRBJ1-1, with TRBD1 identical over 10 bases. CDR1 and CDR2 from the germline V gene are SEHNR and FQNEAQ (reference sequence). This CDR3 contains 15 residues. The junction had 9 bases not matched to a gene; V was cut back by 5 bases and J by 6 bases. This chain's CDR3 is CASSAQRDRGSEAFF. The CDR3, as DNA: TGTGCCAGCAGCGCCCAGAGGGACAGGGGCTCTGAAGCTTTCTTT.

The V and J genes are TRBV7-9 and TRBJ2-2; D ambiguous. The germline gives CDR1 SEHNR, CDR2 FQNEAQ (reference sequence). Trimming cost V 5 bases and J 4 bases, with 14 bases left between them. The CDR3 has 15 residues. The chain's CDR3 is CASSPGQAITGELFF. The CDR3 DNA follows: TGTGCCAGCAGCCCGGGTCAGGCTATCACCGGGGAGCTGTTTTTT.

The V gene is TRBV7-9, the J gene TRBJ2-5; 9 bases match TRBD2. Germline V gene sequence: CDR1 SEHNR, CDR2 FQNEAQ (reference sequence). With 8 bases clipped from V and 5 bases from J, the junction kept 9 bases outside the gene matches. The CDR3 is 14 residues long. CDR3 coding DNA: TGTGCCAGCGGCCGTAGCGGGAGCAGTGAGACCCAGTACTTC. It encodes CASGRSGSSETQYF.

The chain carries TRBV10-3 and TRBJ1-2; maybe TRBD1 (5 bases). The germline V and J ends were trimmed by 11 bases and 2 bases, with 9 bases remaining between them. Germline V gives CDR1 ENHRY, CDR2 SYGVKD. The CDR3 spans 11 residues. The CDR3 loop reads CAARGNYGYTF. Written as DNA, the CDR3 is TGTGCCGCTAGGGGCAACTATGGCTACACCTTC.

The chain has TRBV6-1 and TRBJ2-7, with 8 positions matching TRBD1. CDR1 is MNHNS and CDR2 is SASEGT in the germline V gene. The CDR3 runs to 15 residues. The J segment lost 0 bases and the V segment lost 4 bases, leaving 5 bases of the junction unmatched. CDR3 sequence (DNA): TGTGCCAGCAGTGTCGGACAGGGCTCCTCCTACGAGCAGTACTTC. Translation gives CASSVGQGSSYEQYF.

The chain combines TRBV5-4 with TRBJ2-2; TRBD2 agrees at 10 bases. The CDR3 spans 16 residues. Germline V CDR1 and CDR2: SGHNT, YYREEE (reference sequence). J gave up 4 bases and V 6 bases, and 9 bases lay outside the gene matches. CDR3 nucleotide sequence: TGTGCCAGCACCTTACGACTAGCGGGCCTCACCGGGGAGCTGTTTTTT. It is translated as CASTLRLAGLTGELFF.

Here the CDR3 DNA reads TGTGCCAGCAGCTTGGGTTGGGCCAACTATGGCTACACCTTC. It translates to CASSLGWANYGYTF. V and J are TRBV5-6 and TRBJ1-2; unclear D gene. V lost 0 bases and J lost 2, with 8 bases in between. The CDR3 runs to 14 residues. Germline CDR1 reads SGHDT; CDR2 reads YYEEEE.

The chain links TRBV19 to TRBJ2-3; 7 nucleotides line up with TRBD2. The CDR3 sequence is 13 residues long. J gave up 5 bases and V 3 bases, and 2 bases lay outside the gene matches. The V gene's germline CDR1 is LNHDA and CDR2 SQIVND (reference sequence). The CDR3 loop is CASSIIAGDTQYF. The DNA of the CDR3 is TGTGCCAGTAGTATCATAGCGGGAGATACGCAGTATTTT.

The chain uses TRBV14 and TRBJ2-7, with D perhaps matching TRBD2 (5 bases). The CDR3 extends over 14 amino acids. The V end was cut by 1 base, the J end by 7 bases, with 14 bases between. Germline V CDR1 and CDR2: SGHDN, FVKESK. The CDR3, as DNA: TGTGCCAGCAGCCAAGGCTCCCCTCGGGGAGAGCAGTACTTC. It translates to CASSQGSPRGEQYF.

The V gene is TRBV30, the J gene TRBJ1-6, with a tentative D call TRBD1 (5 bases). Germline values: CDR1 GTSNPN, CDR2 SVGIG (reference sequence). Trimming removed 2 bases at V and 8 bases at J, with 28 bases between. This CDR3 has 19 residues. In DNA, the CDR3 is TGTGCCTGGAGTAGGGGCCACTCGGACTCACCGTATAACGATTCACCCCTCCACTTT. Translating gives CAWSRGHSDSPYNDSPLHF.

The chain uses TRBV14 and TRBJ2-7; 8 nucleotides agree with TRBD1. J gave up 4 bases and V 1 base, and 3 bases lay outside the gene matches. The CDR3 consists of 14 residues. Looked up from germline, CDR1 is SGHDN and CDR2 is FVKESK. The CDR3 bases are TGTGCCAGCAGCCAAGGGACAGGGTGGTACGAGCAGTACTTC. Its protein product is CASSQGTGWYEQYF.

The gene calls are TRBV14 and TRBJ1-6; weak D call: TRBD1 (5 bases). CDR1 is SGHDN and CDR2 is FVKESK in the germline V gene. With 5 bases removed from V and 8 bases from J, the gap between germline ends came to 16 bases. This CDR3 is 15 amino acids long. The CDR3 DNA reads as TGTGCCAGCAGCAGTGGGCTGGTGGGGGATTCACCCCTCCACTTT. It codes for CASSSGLVGDSPLHF. The full variable domain, with the rest looked up from reference TRBV14 and TRBJ1-6, is EAGVTQFPSHSVIEKGQTVTLRCDPISGHDNLYWYRRVMGKEIKFLLHFVKESKQDESGMPNNRFLAERTGGTYSTLKVQPAELEDSGVYFCASSSGLVGDSPLHFGNGTRLTVT.

V gene TRBV6-5 combines with J gene TRBJ2-2; tentatively, D is TRBD2 (5 bases). V was pared by 6 bases and J by 7 bases, with 15 bases between. The germline V gene has CDR1 MNHEY and CDR2 SVGAGI. The CDR3 is 14 residues long. CDR3 nucleotides: TGTGCCAGCAGCCACCTCAACCGGGACGGGGAGCTGTTTTTT. Residues: CASSHLNRDGELFF.

The rearrangement uses TRBV11-3 and TRBJ2-5; D not certain. Trimming stripped 3 bases from V and 4 bases from J, with 15 bases between. CDR1 and CDR2 from the germline V gene are SGHNT and YENEEA. The CDR3 consists of 15 residues. CDR3 in amino acids: CASSFRAASTETQYF. DNA of the CDR3: TGTGCCAGCAGCTTTCGGGCGGCGTCAACAGAGACCCAGTACTTC.

This clone was recorded only once. The chain combines TRBV2 with TRBJ1-2; D is ambiguous. Germline CDR1 is SNHLY and CDR2 is FYNNEI. The CDR3 is made up of 11 amino acids. Trimming cost V 1 base and J 8 bases, with 5 bases left between them. The CDR3 is CASSEEGGYTF. The CDR3 nucleotides read TGTGCCAGCAGTGAAGAGGGAGGCTACACCTTC.

J is TRBJ2-5 and V is TRBV27; D is tentatively TRBD1 or TRBD2 (5 bases each). Germline V gene sequence: CDR1 MNHEY, CDR2 SMNVEV (reference sequence). The germline V and J ends were trimmed by 6 bases and 5 bases, with 19 bases remaining between them. This CDR3 has 15 amino acids. Here the CDR3 DNA reads TGTGCCAGCAGAGAGGGACCGAGGATGCGGGAGACCCAGTACTTC. Protein: CASREGPRMRETQYF.

This clone was found a few times. This chain links TRBV2 with TRBJ2-2; perhaps TRBD2 as D (5 bases). The ends were cut back, 6 bases at V and 3 bases at J, with 17 bases in the middle. The CDR3 is 16 residues long. Germline V CDR1 and CDR2: SNHLY, FYNNEI. The CDR3 protein is CASRGGVRKDTGELFF. DNA for the CDR3: TGTGCCAGCAGAGGAGGAGTTCGGAAAGACACCGGGGAGCTGTTTTTT.

The genes are TRBV6-4 and TRBJ2-1, with TRBD2 identical over 12 bases. The CDR3 extends over 15 amino acids. Losses at the gene ends were 0 bases for V and 6 bases for J; bases not matched to a gene: 0. The V gene's germline CDR1 is MRHNA and CDR2 SNTAGT. The CDR3 spells CASSDSTSGSNEQFF. The CDR3 DNA sequence: TGTGCCAGCAGTGACTCGACTAGCGGGAGCAATGAGCAGTTCTTC.

The rearrangement links TRBV5-8 to TRBJ2-5; the D is unclear. With 4 bases removed from V and 1 base from J, the gap between germline ends came to 8 bases. CDR3 length: 13 residues. Germline V gene sequence: CDR1 SGHTS, CDR2 YDEGEE. CDR3: CASSRRPQETQYF. CDR3 DNA: TGTGCCAGCAGCCGGCGACCCCAAGAGACCCAGTACTTC.

This CDR3 is CASSTPGQNNQPQHF. CDR3 DNA: TGTGCCAGCAGTACCCCAGGACAGAACAATCAGCCCCAGCATTTT. The chain combines TRBV28 with TRBJ1-5; a possible D gene is TRBD1 (6 bases). The germline V and J ends were trimmed by 5 bases and 3 bases, with 14 bases remaining between them. The CDR3 extends over 15 amino acids. Per germline, CDR1 MDHEN and CDR2 SYDVKM.

The chain has TRBV18 and TRBJ2-2; 8 bases agree with TRBD2. V lost 0 bases and J lost 5; bases outside the gene matches: 5. The CDR3 is made up of 16 amino acids. Germline V lookup: CDR1 KGHSH, CDR2 LQKENI. The CDR3 sequence is CASSPPSGSTTGELFF. For the CDR3, the DNA is TGTGCCAGCTCACCACCAAGCGGGAGCACTACCGGGGAGCTGTTTTTT.

This sequence joins TRBV9 and TRBJ1-1; D might be TRBD1 (5 bases). This CDR3 spans 14 amino acids. Per the germline V gene, CDR1 is SGDLS and CDR2 is YYNGEE. Trimming pared 0 bases from V and 1 base from J, leaving 7 bases between. The CDR3 DNA follows: TGTGCCAGCAGCGTAGCGACAGCGAACACTGAAGCTTTCTTT. Residues: CASSVATANTEAFF. Looking up the rest from reference TRBV9 and TRBJ1-1 gives the full variable domain: DSGVTQTPKHLITATGQRVTLRCSPRSGDLSVYWYQQSLDQGLQFLIQYYNGEERAKGNILERFSAQQFPDLHSELNLSSLELGDSALYFCASSVATANTEAFFGQGTRLTVV.

Comment on this clone: The junction shows a germline mismatch at one end, possibly a read error. The genes are TRBV29-1 and TRBJ1-2, with a tentative D call TRBD1 (6 bases). This CDR3 comprises 13 residues. The V gene's germline CDR1 is SQVTM and CDR2 ANQGSEA. The CDR3 reads CSVASTGRHGYTF. The CDR3 DNA follows: TGCAGCGTAGCGAGTACAGGGAGGCATGGCTACACTTTC.

This chain uses TRBV6-4 with TRBJ2-3; D may be TRBD2 (5 bases). V dropped 6 bases and J dropped 0 bases, with 7 bases sitting between them. The CDR3 contains 13 residues. Germline CDR1 reads MRHNA; CDR2 reads SNTAGT. CDR3 region: CASSPGSTDTQYF. Written as DNA, the CDR3 is TGTGCCAGCAGCCCGGGGAGCACAGATACGCAGTATTTT.

This clone was seen only a few times. The chain has TRBV2 and TRBJ1-5; D gene ambiguous. The CDR3 is 13 amino acids. Trimming left V 6 bases short and J 4 bases short, with 10 bases between. Germline CDR1 SNHLY, CDR2 FYNNEI. Written as DNA, the CDR3 is TGTGCCAGCAGCAGTGAAATAAATCAGCCCCAGCATTTT. Its protein is CASSSEINQPQHF.